This T cell receptor (beta chain) was found in a study of T cell responses to AZD1222 COVID-19 vaccine. Study-level results: The donor group comprised mostly white British people and more females; the analysis possibly underestimated clonal diversity.

Profiling relied on immunoSEQ multiplex PCR, and the TCRdb table lists in-frame clones only, not all of them. The sample lists about 60,000 clones; 80% to 90% were seen once. Remarks on this clone: As yet, its antigen is unknown.

The V gene's germline CDR1 is MGHRA and CDR2 YSYEKL. The germline V and J ends were trimmed by 0 bases and 8 bases, with 10 bases remaining between them. This CDR3 has 13 residues. The chain links TRBV4-1 to TRBJ1-2; D not resolved. Specimen: peripheral blood, collected on day 0 of AZD1222 vaccination. The sequence came from an adult in good health. The CDR3 DNA reads TGCGCCAGCAGCCAAGAACCTCCTCGGGGCTACACCTTC. It codes for CASSQEPPRGYTF.